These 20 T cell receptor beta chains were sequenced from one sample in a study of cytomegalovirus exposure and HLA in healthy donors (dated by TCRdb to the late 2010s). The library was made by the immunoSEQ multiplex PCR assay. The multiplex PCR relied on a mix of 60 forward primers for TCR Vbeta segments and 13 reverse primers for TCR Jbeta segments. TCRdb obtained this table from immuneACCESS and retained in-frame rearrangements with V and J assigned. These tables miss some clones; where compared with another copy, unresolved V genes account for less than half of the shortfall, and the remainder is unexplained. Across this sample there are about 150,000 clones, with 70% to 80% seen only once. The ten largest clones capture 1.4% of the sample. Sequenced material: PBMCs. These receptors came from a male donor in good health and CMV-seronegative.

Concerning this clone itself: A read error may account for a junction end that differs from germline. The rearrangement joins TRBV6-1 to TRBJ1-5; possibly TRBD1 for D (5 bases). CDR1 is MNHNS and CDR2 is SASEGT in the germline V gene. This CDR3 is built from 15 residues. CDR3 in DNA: TGTGCCAGCACTGAAATCGGCAGGGCTAATCAGCCCCAGCATTTT. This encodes CASTEIGRANQPQHF.

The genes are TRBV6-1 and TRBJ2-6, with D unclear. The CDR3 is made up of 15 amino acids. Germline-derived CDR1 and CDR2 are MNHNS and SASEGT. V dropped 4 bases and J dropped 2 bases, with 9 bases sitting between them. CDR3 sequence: CASSAVETGANVLTF. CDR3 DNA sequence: TGTGCCAGCAGTGCCGTTGAGACTGGGGCCAACGTCCTGACTTTC.

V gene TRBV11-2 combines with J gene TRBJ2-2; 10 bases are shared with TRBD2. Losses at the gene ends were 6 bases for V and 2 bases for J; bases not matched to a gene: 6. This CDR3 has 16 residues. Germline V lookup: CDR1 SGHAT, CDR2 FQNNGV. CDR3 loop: CASRLSGGANTGELFF. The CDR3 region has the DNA TGTGCCAGCAGGCTAAGCGGGGGGGCTAACACCGGGGAGCTGTTTTTT. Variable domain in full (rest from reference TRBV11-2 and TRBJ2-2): EAGVAQSPRYKIIEKRQSVAFWCNPISGHATLYWYQQILGQGPKLLIQFQNNGVVDDSQLPKDRFSAERLKGVDSTLKIQPAKLEDSAVYLCASRLSGGANTGELFFGEGSRLTVL.

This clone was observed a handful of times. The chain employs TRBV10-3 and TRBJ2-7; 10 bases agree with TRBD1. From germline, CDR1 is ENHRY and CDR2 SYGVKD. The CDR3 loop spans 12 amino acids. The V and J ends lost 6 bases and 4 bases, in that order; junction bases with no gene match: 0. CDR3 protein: CAIRGQGYEQYF. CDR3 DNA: TGTGCCATCAGGGGACAGGGGTACGAGCAGTACTTC.

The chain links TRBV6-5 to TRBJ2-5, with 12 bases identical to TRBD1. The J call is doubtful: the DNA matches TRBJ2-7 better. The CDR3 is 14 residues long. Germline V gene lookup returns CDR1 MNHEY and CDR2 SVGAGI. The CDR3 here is CASTPGQGAFEQYF. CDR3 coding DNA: TGTGCCAGCACCCCGGGACAGGGGGCTTTCGAGCAGTACTTC.

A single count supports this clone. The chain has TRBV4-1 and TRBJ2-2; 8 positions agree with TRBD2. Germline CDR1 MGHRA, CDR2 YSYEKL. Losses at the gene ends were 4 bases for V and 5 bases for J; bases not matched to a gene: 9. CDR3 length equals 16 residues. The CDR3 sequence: CASSRPGTSRTGELFF. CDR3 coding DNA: TGCGCCAGCAGCCGCCCCGGGACTAGTAGAACCGGGGAGCTGTTTTTT.

The CDR3 DNA follows: TGTGCCAGCCAGGCTAGCACATCCTACGAGCAGTACTTC. Its protein is CASQASTSYEQYF. The chain links TRBV27 to TRBJ2-7; maybe TRBD2 (5 bases). Germline V lookup: CDR1 MNHEY, CDR2 SMNVEV (reference sequence). V gave up 8 bases and J gave up 1 base, with 12 bases separating them. This CDR3 is built from 13 residues.

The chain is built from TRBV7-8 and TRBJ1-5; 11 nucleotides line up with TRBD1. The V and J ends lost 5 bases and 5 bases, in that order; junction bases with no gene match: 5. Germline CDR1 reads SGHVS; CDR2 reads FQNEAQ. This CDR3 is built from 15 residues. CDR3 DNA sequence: TGTGCCAGCAGCGTCCGGGACAGGGGGTATCAGCCCCAGCATTTT. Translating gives CASSVRDRGYQPQHF.

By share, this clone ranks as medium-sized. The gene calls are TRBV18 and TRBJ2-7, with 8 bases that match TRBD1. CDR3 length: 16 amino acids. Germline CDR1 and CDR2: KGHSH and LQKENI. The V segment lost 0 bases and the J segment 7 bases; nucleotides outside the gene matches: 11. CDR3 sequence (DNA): TGTGCCAGCTCACCACCTGCGGCAGGGGGCTGGGGGGAGCAGTACTTC. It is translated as CASSPPAAGGWGEQYF.

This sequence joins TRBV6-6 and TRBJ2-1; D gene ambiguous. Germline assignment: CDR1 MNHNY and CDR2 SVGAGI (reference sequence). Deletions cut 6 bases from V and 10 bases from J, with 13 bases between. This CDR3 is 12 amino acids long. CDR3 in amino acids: CASRPTRFEQFF. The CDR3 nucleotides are TGTGCCAGCAGACCCACCAGGTTCGAGCAGTTCTTC.

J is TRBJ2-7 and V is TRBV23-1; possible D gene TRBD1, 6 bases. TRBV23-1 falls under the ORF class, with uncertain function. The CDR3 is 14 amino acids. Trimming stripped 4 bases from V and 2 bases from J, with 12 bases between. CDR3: CASSRTGGPYEQYF. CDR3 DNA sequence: TGCGCCAGCAGTCGAACTGGGGGCCCCTACGAGCAGTACTTC.

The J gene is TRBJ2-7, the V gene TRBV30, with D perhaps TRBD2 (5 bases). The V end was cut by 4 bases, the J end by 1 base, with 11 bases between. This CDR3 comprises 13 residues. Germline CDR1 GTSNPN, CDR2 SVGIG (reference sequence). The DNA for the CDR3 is TGTGCCTGGACTAGCAAAAGTTCCTACGAGCAGTACTTC. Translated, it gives CAWTSKSSYEQYF. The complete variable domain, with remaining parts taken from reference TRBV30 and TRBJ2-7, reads SQTIHQWPATLVQPVGSPLSLECTVEGTSNPNLYWYRQAAGRGLQLLFYSVGIGQISSEVPQNLSASRPQDRQFILSSKKLLLSDSGFYLCAWTSKSSYEQYFGPGTRLTVT.

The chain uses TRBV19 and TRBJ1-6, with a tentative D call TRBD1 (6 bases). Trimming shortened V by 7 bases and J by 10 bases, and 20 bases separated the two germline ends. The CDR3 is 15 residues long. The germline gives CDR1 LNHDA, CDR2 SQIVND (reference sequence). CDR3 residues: CASTPRAQGYSPLHF. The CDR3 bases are TGTGCCAGTACTCCCAGGGCGCAGGGGTACTCACCCCTCCACTTT.

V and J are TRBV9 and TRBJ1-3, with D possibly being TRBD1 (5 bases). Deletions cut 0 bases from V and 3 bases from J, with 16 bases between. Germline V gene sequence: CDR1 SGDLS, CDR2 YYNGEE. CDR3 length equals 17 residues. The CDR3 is CASSVAGASRNGNTIYF. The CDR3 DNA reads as TGTGCCAGCAGCGTAGCTGGGGCCAGTAGGAATGGAAACACCATATATTTT.

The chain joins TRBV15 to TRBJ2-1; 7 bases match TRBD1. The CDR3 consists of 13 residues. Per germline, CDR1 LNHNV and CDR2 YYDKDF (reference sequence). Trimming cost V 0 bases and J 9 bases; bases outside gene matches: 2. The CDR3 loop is CATSRDRGTEQFF. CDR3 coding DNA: TGTGCCACCAGCAGAGACAGGGGGACTGAGCAGTTCTTC.

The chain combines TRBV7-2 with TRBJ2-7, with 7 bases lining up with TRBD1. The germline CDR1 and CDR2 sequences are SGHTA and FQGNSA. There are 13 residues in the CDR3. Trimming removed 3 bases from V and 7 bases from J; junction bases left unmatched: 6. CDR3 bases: TGTGCCAGCAGCTTCACGGCAGGGGGAGAGCAGTACTTC. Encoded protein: CASSFTAGGEQYF.

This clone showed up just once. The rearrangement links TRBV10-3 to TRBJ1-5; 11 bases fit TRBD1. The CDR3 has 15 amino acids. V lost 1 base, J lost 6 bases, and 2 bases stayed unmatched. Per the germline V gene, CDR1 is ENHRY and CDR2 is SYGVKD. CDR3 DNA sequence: TGTGCCATCAGTGAGTTGGGACAGGGGGGTCAGCCCCAGCATTTT. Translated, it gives CAISELGQGGQPQHF.

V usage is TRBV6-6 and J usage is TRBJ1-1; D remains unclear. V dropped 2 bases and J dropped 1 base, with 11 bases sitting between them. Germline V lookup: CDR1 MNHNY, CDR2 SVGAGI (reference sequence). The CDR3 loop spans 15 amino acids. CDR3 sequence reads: CASSYGNEGNTEAFF. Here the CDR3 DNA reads TGTGCCAGCAGTTACGGGAACGAGGGGAACACTGAAGCTTTCTTT.

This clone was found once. The CDR3 sequence is CASSPPGVIDTQYF. The CDR3 region has the DNA TGTGCCAGCAGTCCGCCAGGGGTAATTGATACGCAGTATTTT. This chain uses TRBV28 with TRBJ2-3; a weak D match, TRBD1 (6 bases). Trimming removed 5 bases from V and 6 bases from J, with 15 bases in between. Germline loops: CDR1 MDHEN, CDR2 SYDVKM. This CDR3 is 14 amino acids long. The whole variable domain, remainder taken from reference TRBV28 and TRBJ2-3, is DVKVTQSSRYLVKRTGEKVFLECVQDMDHENMFWYRQDPGLGLRLIYFSYDVKMKEKGDIPEGYSVSREKKERFSLILESASTNQTSMYLCASSPPGVIDTQYFGPGTRLTVL.

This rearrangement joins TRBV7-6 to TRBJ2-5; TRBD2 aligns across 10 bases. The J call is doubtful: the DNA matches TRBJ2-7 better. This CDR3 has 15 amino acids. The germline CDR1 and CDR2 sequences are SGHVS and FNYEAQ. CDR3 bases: TGTGCCAGCAGCGTTAATAGCGGGGGGACCTACGAGCAGTACTTC. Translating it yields CASSVNSGGTYEQYF.